Sequencing of this TCR beta chain was carried out in a study of technical replicates of blood from a handful of donors. Assay: immunoSEQ multiplex PCR; the TCRdb copy retains only in-frame clones and omits some. The sample holds about 56,000 clones; around 96% are singletons and the top ten take about 3%. The clonotype was recovered from a human donor in good health. Some clones in this sample may be carry-over from other donors' samples. The sequenced material came from PBMCs.

The CDR3 spells CATSPGSAGELFF. CDR3 in DNA: TGTGCCACCTCACCTGGGAGTGCCGGGGAGCTGTTTTTT. The chain links TRBV7-9 to TRBJ2-2, with D maybe TRBD2 (5 bases). CDR3 size: 13 residues. The germline CDR1 and CDR2 sequences are SEHNR and FQNEAQ (reference sequence). Trimming cost V 10 bases and J 6 bases, with 15 bases left between them.